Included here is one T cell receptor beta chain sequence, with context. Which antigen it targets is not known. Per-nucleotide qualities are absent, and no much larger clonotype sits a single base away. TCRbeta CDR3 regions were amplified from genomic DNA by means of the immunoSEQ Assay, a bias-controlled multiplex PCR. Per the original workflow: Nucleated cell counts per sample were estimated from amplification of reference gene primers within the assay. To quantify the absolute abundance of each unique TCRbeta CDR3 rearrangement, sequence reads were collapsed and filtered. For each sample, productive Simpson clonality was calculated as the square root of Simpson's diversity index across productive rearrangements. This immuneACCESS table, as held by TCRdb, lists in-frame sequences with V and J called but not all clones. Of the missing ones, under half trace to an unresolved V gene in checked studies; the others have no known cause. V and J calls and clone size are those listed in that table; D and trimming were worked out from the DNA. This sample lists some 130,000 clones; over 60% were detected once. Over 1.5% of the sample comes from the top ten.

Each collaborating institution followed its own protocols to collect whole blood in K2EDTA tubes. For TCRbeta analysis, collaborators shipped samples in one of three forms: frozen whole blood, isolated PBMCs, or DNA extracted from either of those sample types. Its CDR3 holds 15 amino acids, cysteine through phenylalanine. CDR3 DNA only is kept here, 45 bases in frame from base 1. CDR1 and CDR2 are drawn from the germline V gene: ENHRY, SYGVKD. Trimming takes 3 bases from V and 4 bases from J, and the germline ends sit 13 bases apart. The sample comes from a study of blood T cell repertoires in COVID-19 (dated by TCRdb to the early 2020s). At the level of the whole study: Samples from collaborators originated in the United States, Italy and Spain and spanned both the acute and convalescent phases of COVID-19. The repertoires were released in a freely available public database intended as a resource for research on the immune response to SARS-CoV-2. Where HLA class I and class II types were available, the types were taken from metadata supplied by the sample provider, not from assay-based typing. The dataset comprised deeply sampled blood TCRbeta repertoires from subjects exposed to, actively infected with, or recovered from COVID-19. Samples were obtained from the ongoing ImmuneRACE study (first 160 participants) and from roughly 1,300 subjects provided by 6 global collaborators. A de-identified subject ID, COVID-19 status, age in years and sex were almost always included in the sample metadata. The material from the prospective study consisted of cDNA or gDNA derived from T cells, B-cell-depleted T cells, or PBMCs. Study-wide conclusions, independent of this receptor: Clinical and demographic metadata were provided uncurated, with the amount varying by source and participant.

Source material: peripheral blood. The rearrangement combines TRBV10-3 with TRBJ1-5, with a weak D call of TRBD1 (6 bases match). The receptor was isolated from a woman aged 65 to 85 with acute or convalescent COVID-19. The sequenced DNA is TGTGCCATCAGTGAACTCGGGACAAATAATCAGCCCCAGCATTTT. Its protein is CAISELGTNNQPQHF.